Shown below are 4 T cell receptor beta chains from a single sample sequenced in a study of blood T cell repertoires in COVID-19 (TCRdb year 2020). Library prep was done by the immunoSEQ multiplex PCR assay. As stored in TCRdb, this immuneACCESS dataset retains in-frame rearrangements with V and J assigned. A fraction of the clones does not appear; measured against another copy, unresolved V genes explain less than half of the discrepancy, and the remainder lacks a known reason. The sample table shows 120,000 or so clones, and approximately 89% are seen once. The ten top clones hold around 3.4% of the sample. Specimen: peripheral blood. The origin of the receptors is a woman between 55 and 75 years old with acute or convalescent COVID-19.

The chain joins TRBV10-2 to TRBJ1-1, with D unresolved. V was cut by 4 bases and J by 0 bases, with 9 bases left in between. Germline CDR1 reads WSHSY; CDR2 reads SAAADI. The CDR3 loop spans 14 amino acids. CDR3 protein: CASSAPGMNTEAFF. The CDR3 DNA sequence: TGCGCCAGCAGTGCGCCAGGAATGAACACTGAAGCTTTCTTT.

This rearrangement joins TRBV29-1 to TRBJ2-2; 14 bases agree with TRBD2. The CDR3 has 18 amino acids. The V gene end was trimmed by 7 bases and the J gene end by 6 bases; junction bases not matched to a gene: 16. Germline V CDR1 and CDR2: SQVTM, ANQGSEA. This chain's CDR3 is CSADMGTSGSGIAGELFF. The CDR3 DNA reads as TGCAGCGCTGACATGGGGACTAGCGGGAGTGGGATAGCCGGGGAGCTGTTTTTT.

V and J are TRBV6-5 and TRBJ1-2; weak D call: TRBD1 (6 bases). Germline loops: CDR1 MNHEY, CDR2 SVGAGI. V lost 4 bases and J lost 5, with 14 bases in between. This CDR3 has 14 residues. Here the CDR3 DNA reads TGTGCCAGCAGTTTCTCGGGACAACCGTATGGCTACACCTTC. Protein product: CASSFSGQPYGYTF.

V is TRBV5-4 and J is TRBJ1-2; D gene unclear. V was trimmed by 1 base and J by 5 bases, leaving 12 bases between them. This CDR3 has 14 residues. Germline CDR1 is SGHNT and CDR2 is YYREEE (reference sequence). The CDR3 DNA sequence: TGTGCCAGCAGCTTGCGAGGGCGCGATTATGGCTACACCTTC. It specifies CASSLRGRDYGYTF.